This entry lists 32 T cell receptor beta chains sequenced from one sample in a study of CXCR3-negative and CXCR3-positive naive CD8 T cells. cDNA libraries for TRB were generated by 5' RACE incorporating UMI labels. TCRdb re-called the 5' RACE reads; one entry per CDR3 protein, DNA not given. Its listing shows about 40,000 distinct CDR3 sequences. Sequencing was carried out using memory CD8+ T cells from blood. Receptor source: a human donor in good health. Some clones in this sample may be carry-over from other donors' samples.

The V and J genes are TRBV7-9 and TRBJ1-1; TCRdb names TRBD1, which stays unverified in the absence of DNA. The germline CDR1 and CDR2 sequences are SEHNR and FQNEAQ (reference sequence). The length of the CDR3 is 16 residues. CDR3 loop: CASSFELKGQGAEAFF.

The CDR3 spells CASSPDRVSYEQYF. V gene TRBV3-1 combines with J gene TRBJ2-7; as DNA is missing, the TRBD1 call by TCRdb cannot be tested. Germline V lookup: CDR1 LGHDT, CDR2 YNNKEL (reference sequence). This CDR3 has 14 amino acids.

V gene TRBV12-3 or TRBV12-4 combines with J gene TRBJ2-2. The CDR3 contains 11 residues. The CDR3 reads CASSFAGELFF.

The V call is TRBV5-1, the J call TRBJ2-1. The CDR3 has 15 residues. Germline V gene lookup returns CDR1 SGHRS and CDR2 YFSETQ. The CDR3 sequence is CASSLEQGVYNEQFF.

This chain uses TRBV7-2 with TRBJ2-7. There are 12 residues in the CDR3. Germline CDR1 SGHTA, CDR2 FQGNSA. The CDR3 reads CASSLNSYEQYF.

V gene TRBV7-9 combines with J gene TRBJ2-1. The CDR3 runs to 13 residues. Germline CDR1 and CDR2: SEHNR and FQNEAQ (reference sequence). The CDR3: CASSLSSGHEQFF.

J is TRBJ1-1 and V is TRBV20-1; TCRdb calls TRBD1, which cannot be checked without DNA. Germline loops: CDR1 DFQATT, CDR2 SNEGSKA (reference sequence). The CDR3 extends over 17 amino acids. CDR3 protein: CSARDPTAGDGSTEAFF.

The V call is TRBV24-1, the J call TRBJ2-2; TCRdb proposes TRBD2, but this gene call is untestable without DNA. Germline lookup yields CDR1 KGHDR and CDR2 SFDVKD. The CDR3 has 16 residues. The CDR3 reads CATSETSGGNTGELFF.

The chain carries TRBV7-9 and TRBJ1-1. The CDR3 length is 11 residues. Germline lookup yields CDR1 SEHNR and CDR2 FQNEAQ (reference sequence). The CDR3 loop is CASSLGTEAFF.

The rearrangement links TRBV13 to TRBJ2-7; the TRBD2 assignment by TCRdb is unverifiable without DNA. CDR1 is PRHDT and CDR2 is FYEKMQ in the germline V gene (reference sequence). The CDR3 covers 15 residues. The CDR3 region is CASSFRLAGGYEQYF. Using reference TRBV13 and TRBJ2-7 for the parts outside the CDR3, the full variable domain is AAGVIQSPRHLIKEKRETATLKCYPIPRHDTVYWYQQGPGQDPQFLISFYEKMQSDKGSIPDRFSAQQFSDYHSELNMSSLELGDSALYFCASSFRLAGGYEQYFGPGTRLTVT.

The chain couples TRBV20-1 to TRBJ2-3. In germline, CDR1 is DFQATT, CDR2 SNEGSKA (reference sequence). The CDR3 spans 13 residues. CDR3 residues: CSASIRGPDTQYF.

The rearrangement uses TRBV10-2 and TRBJ1-1. This CDR3 spans 12 amino acids. CDR1 is WSHSY and CDR2 is SAAADI in the germline V gene. The CDR3 loop is CASGSMNTEAFF.

The chain couples TRBV13 to TRBJ1-1; TCRdb names TRBD1, which stays unverified in the absence of DNA. CDR1 and CDR2 from the germline V gene are PRHDT and FYEKMQ (reference sequence). The length of the CDR3 is 12 residues. The CDR3 here is CASSSPGTEAFF.

By frequency, this clonotype is medium-sized. This chain connects TRBV4-2 to TRBJ2-3; TCRdb calls TRBD2, which cannot be checked without DNA. The germline CDR1 and CDR2 sequences are LGHNA and YNFKEQ. The CDR3 consists of 15 residues. The CDR3 sequence: CASSQARGAVDTQYF.

The rearrangement joins TRBV3-1 to TRBJ1-1; as DNA is missing, the TRBD1 call by TCRdb cannot be tested. CDR1 and CDR2 from the germline V gene are LGHDT and YNNKEL (reference sequence). The CDR3 length is 17 residues. CDR3 sequence: CASSQLAGAGRNTEAFF.

The V call is TRBV12-3 or TRBV12-4, the J call TRBJ2-2; TCRdb reports TRBD2, a call that lacks DNA to check it against. The CDR3 has 17 residues. The CDR3 sequence: CATLALAGGPNTGELFF.

This chain uses TRBV28 with TRBJ2-4; TCRdb indicates TRBD1, and absent DNA this call remains unverified. This CDR3 is built from 16 residues. Germline CDR1 reads MDHEN; CDR2 reads SYDVKM. The CDR3 sequence: CASSFGTVQAKNIQYF. Full variable domain (outside the CDR3, taken from reference TRBV28 and TRBJ2-4): DVKVTQSSRYLVKRTGEKVFLECVQDMDHENMFWYRQDPGLGLRLIYFSYDVKMKEKGDIPEGYSVSREKKERFSLILESASTNQTSMYLCASSFGTVQAKNIQYFGAGTRLSVL.

V usage is TRBV7-3 and J usage is TRBJ2-1; TCRdb returns TRBD2, unconfirmable since there is no DNA. CDR3 length equals 14 residues. Germline V gene sequence: CDR1 SGHTA, CDR2 FQGTGA. This CDR3 reads CASSSTGLVNEQFF.

J is TRBJ1-5 and V is TRBV12-3 or TRBV12-4; TCRdb proposes TRBD1, but this gene call is untestable without DNA. The CDR3 consists of 12 residues. CDR3 amino acids: CASSLDREVVHF.

The gene calls are TRBV7-9 and TRBJ2-7. Germline values: CDR1 SEHNR, CDR2 FQNEAQ (reference sequence). CDR3 length: 12 residues. The CDR3 spells CASSSVLGDAYF.

This chain uses TRBV7-9 with TRBJ2-7; no DNA is available, so the TRBD1 call from TCRdb remains unchecked. The CDR3 consists of 12 residues. Germline CDR1 reads SEHNR; CDR2 reads FQNEAQ (reference sequence). The chain's CDR3 is CASSLTVGEQYF.

The CDR3 protein is CASSLFSSGRTPYEQYF. The V gene is TRBV28, the J gene TRBJ2-7; the D call of TRBD2 rests on TCRdb alone, since no DNA is present to check it. Germline CDR1 and CDR2: MDHEN and SYDVKM. The CDR3 has 17 amino acids.

The V call is TRBV4-1, the J call TRBJ1-1; absent DNA, TCRdb's TRBD1 call cannot be checked. CDR3 length: 17 amino acids. Per germline, CDR1 MGHRA and CDR2 YSYEKL. The CDR3 region is CASSQAGGLGSLTEAFF.

The V call is TRBV20-1, the J call TRBJ2-1; TCRdb's assignment of TRBD2 cannot be checked, as there is no DNA. The CDR3 runs to 12 residues. The germline CDR1 and CDR2 sequences are DFQATT and SNEGSKA (reference sequence). This CDR3 reads CSLTSGTDEQFF.

This chain links TRBV6-4 with TRBJ2-2; TCRdb calls TRBD1, which cannot be checked without DNA. The CDR3 is 15 amino acids. Germline-derived CDR1 and CDR2 are MRHNA and SNTAGT. The CDR3 protein is CASSEMEGDTGEPFF.

The chain employs TRBV7-6 and TRBJ2-7; TCRdb reports TRBD2, a call that lacks DNA to check it against. CDR1 is SGHVS and CDR2 is FNYEAQ in the germline V gene. The CDR3 totals 15 residues. CDR3 sequence: CASSPGLAGAYEQYF.

This sequence joins TRBV7-9 and TRBJ1-4; TCRdb indicates TRBD1, and absent DNA this call remains unverified. The CDR3 length is 11 residues. Per the germline V gene, CDR1 is SEHNR and CDR2 is FQNEAQ (reference sequence). The CDR3 region is CASSPGQFVFF. Variable domain in full (rest from reference TRBV7-9 and TRBJ1-4): DTGVSQNPRHKITKRGQNVTFRCDPISEHNRLYWYRQTLGQGPEFLTYFQNEAQLEKSRLLSDRFSAERPKGSFSTLEIQRTEQGDSAMYLCASSPGQFVFFGSGTQLSVL.

The chain carries TRBV21-1 and TRBJ2-4; no DNA is available, so the TRBD1 call from TCRdb remains unchecked. TRBV21-1 is shown as a pseudogene. This CDR3 has 14 amino acids. CDR3: CASSPLGEENIQYF.

This sequence joins TRBV20-1 and TRBJ2-3; the D call of TRBD2 rests on TCRdb alone, since no DNA is present to check it. Germline V gene sequence: CDR1 DFQATT, CDR2 SNEGSKA (reference sequence). This CDR3 is 14 amino acids long. The CDR3: CGAAGPDRTDTQYF.

The chain employs TRBV29-1 and TRBJ2-2; the D gene TCRdb calls, TRBD2, cannot be checked with no DNA. The CDR3 contains 14 residues. Germline assignment: CDR1 SQVTM and CDR2 ANQGSEA. The CDR3 is CSVERLVDTGELFF.

The V call is TRBV21-1, the J call TRBJ2-7; with no DNA, the TCRdb D assignment of TRBD1 cannot be verified. TRBV21-1 is a documented pseudogene. The CDR3 sequence is 18 residues long. CDR3 residues: CASSKAFRDRGVHYEQYF.

CDR3 in amino acids: CASTRTSGGTDTQYF. V is TRBV6-4 and J is TRBJ2-3; TCRdb outputs TRBD2, but without DNA this stays unchecked. The CDR3 loop spans 15 amino acids. The V gene's germline CDR1 is MRHNA and CDR2 SNTAGT.